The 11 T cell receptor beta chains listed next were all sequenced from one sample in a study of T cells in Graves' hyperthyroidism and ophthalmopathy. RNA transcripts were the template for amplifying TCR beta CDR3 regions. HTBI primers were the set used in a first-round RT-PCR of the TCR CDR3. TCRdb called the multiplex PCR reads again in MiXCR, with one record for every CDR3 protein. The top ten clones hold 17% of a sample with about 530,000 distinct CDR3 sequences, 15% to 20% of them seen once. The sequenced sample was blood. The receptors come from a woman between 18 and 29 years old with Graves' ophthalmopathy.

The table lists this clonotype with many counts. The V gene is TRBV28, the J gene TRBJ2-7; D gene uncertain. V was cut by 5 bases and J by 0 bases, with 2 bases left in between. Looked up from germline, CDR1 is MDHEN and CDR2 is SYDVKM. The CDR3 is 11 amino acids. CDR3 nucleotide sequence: TGTGCCAGCAGTAACTCCTACGAGCAGTACTTC. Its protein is CASSNSYEQYF.

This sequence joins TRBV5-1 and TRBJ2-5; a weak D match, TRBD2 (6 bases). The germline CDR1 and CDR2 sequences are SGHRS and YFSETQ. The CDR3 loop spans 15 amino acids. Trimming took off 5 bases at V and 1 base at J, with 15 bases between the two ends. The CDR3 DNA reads TGCGCCAGCAGACTTAACCGGGGGATCCAAGAGACCCAGTACTTC. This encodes CASRLNRGIQETQYF.

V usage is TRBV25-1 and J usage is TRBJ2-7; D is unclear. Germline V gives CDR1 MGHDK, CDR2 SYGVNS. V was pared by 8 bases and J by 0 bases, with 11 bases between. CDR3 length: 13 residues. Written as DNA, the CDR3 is TGTGCCAGCTCTAACGAGAACTCCTACGAGCAGTACTTC. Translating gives CASSNENSYEQYF.

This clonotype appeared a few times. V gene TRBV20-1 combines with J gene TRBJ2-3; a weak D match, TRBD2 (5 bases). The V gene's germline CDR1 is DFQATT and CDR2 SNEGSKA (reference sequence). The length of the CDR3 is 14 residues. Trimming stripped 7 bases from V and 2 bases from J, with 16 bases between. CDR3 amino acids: CSVRQRFFTDTQYF. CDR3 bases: TGCAGTGTTCGTCAGCGGTTCTTCACAGATACGCAGTATTTT.

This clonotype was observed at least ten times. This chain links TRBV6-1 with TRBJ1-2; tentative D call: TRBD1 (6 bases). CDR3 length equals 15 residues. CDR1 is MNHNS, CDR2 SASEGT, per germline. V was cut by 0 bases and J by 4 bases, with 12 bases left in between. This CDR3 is CASSEAHRALYGYTF. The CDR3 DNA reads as TGTGCCAGCAGTGAAGCGCACAGGGCTCTCTATGGCTACACCTTC.

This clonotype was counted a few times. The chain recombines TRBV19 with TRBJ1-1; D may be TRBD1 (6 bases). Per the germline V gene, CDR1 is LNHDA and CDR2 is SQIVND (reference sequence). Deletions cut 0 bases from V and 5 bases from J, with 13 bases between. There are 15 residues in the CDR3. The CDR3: CASSIDGTSGTEAFF. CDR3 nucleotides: TGTGCCAGTAGTATAGATGGGACATCGGGAACTGAAGCTTTCTTT.

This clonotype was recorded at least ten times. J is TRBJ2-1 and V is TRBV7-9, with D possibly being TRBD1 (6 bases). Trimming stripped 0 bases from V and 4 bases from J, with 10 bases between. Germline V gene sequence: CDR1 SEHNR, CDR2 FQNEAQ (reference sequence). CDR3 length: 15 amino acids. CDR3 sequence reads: CASSLADRPYNEQFF. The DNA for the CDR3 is TGTGCCAGCAGCTTAGCGGACAGACCTTACAATGAGCAGTTCTTC.

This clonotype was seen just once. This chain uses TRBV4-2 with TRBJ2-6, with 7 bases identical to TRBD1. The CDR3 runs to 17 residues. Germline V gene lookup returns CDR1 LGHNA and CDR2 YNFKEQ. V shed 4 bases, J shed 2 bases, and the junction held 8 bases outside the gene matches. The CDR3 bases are TGTGCCAGCAGCCCTCAGGGGGTCATGACTGGGGCCAACGTCCTGACTTTC. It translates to CASSPQGVMTGANVLTF.

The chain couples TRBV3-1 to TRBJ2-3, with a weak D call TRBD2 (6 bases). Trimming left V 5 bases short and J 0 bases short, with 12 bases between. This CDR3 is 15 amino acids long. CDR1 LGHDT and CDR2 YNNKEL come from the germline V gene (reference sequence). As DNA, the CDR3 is TGTGCCAGCAGCGCTATACTAGCTAGCACAGATACGCAGTATTTT. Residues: CASSAILASTDTQYF.

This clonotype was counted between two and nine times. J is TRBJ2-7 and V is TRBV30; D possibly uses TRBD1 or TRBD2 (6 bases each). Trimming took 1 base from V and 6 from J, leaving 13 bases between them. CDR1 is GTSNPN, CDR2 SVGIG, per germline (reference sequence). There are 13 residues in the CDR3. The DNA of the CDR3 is TGTGCCTGGAGTGAACCGGGGGCGGGCGAGCAGTACTTC. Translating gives CAWSEPGAGEQYF.

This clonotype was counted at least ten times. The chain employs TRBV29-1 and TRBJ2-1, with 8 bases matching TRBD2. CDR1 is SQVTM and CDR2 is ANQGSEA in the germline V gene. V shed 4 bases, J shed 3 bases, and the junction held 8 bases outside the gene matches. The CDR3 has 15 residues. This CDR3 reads CSVVSSGSFYNEQFF. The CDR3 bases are TGCAGCGTTGTTTCCAGCGGGAGTTTCTACAATGAGCAGTTCTTC.